Listed here is a single T cell receptor beta chain. Its target is unknown. These data are taken from a study of OX40 agonist ivuxolimab in advanced cancers. Study details: At doses from 0.01 to 10 mg/kg, patients were given intravenous ivuxolimab every 2 weeks. Patients treated during dose escalation were battling hepatocellular carcinoma, melanoma, renal cell or head and neck cancer. Among those treated, three patients had partial responses, one with hepatocellular carcinoma and two with cutaneous melanoma. Notes on the study in general: The 0.1-3.0 mg/kg partial responders had among the lowest clonal expansion.

Libraries were prepared by immunoSEQ multiplex PCR; TCRdb keeps only in-frame clonotypes and omits some of them. The sample records roughly 63,000 clones, about 88% being singletons. Trimming stripped 6 bases from V and 3 bases from J, with 16 bases between. The CDR3 is 15 residues long. Per the germline V gene, CDR1 is MNHNY and CDR2 is SVGAGI (reference sequence). The clonotype comes from an adult with an advanced solid tumor such as melanoma, head and neck, liver or kidney cancer. Sample: CD4+ or CD8+ T cells sorted from blood, taken in a trial of the OX40 agonist ivuxolimab. This chain links TRBV6-6 with TRBJ2-3; D is possibly TRBD2 (7 bases). Here the CDR3 reads CASSLLRGGTDTQYF. In DNA form, the CDR3 reads TGTGCCAGCAGCCTCCTGAGGGGGGGTACAGATACGCAGTATTTT.